The rows below give T cell receptor beta chains drawn from one sample of a study of OX40 agonist ivuxolimab in advanced cancers. TCRdb keeps only in-frame clones here, not all; method: immunoSEQ multiplex PCR. The sample holds fewer than 85,000 clones; 65% to 90% are singletons and the top ten take 0.5% to 0.6%. The source material was CD4+ or CD8+ T cells sorted from blood, sampled in a trial of the OX40 agonist ivuxolimab. These receptors were obtained from an adult with an advanced solid tumor such as melanoma, head and neck, liver or kidney cancer. Each CDR3 is given with its conserved first and last residue. A D gene is named only where the DNA matches it firmly. Not every row has a clone size; where given, it reads once, few, many or a size class.

>TRBJ2-2|NA|TRBV5-1|NA
CASSLERGRTGELFF
TGCGCCAGCAGCTTAGAGAGAGGGCGCACCGGGGAGCTGTTTTTT
>TRBJ2-2|NA|TRBV6-1|TRBD2
CASSESGRGELFF
TGTGCCAGCAGTGAGTCCGGGAGGGGGGAGCTGTTTTTT
>TRBJ1-1|NA|TRBV4-1|NA
CASTPIGGPENTEAFF
TGCGCCAGCACCCCAATAGGAGGTCCCGAGAACACTGAAGCTTTCTTT
>TRBJ2-3|NA|TRBV7-2|NA
CASSRFGVTFTDTQYF
TGTGCCAGCAGCCGTTTCGGGGTTACTTTCACAGATACGCAGTATTTT
>TRBJ1-5|NA|TRBV7-2|TRBD1
CASSLAATGGQPQHF
TGTGCCAGCAGCTTAGCGGCGACAGGGGGACAGCCCCAGCATTTT
>TRBJ2-2|NA|TRBV5-1|NA
CASSSQLGSGELFF
TGCGCCAGCAGCTCCCAGTTGGGAAGCGGGGAGCTGTTTTTT
>TRBJ1-5|NA|TRBV15|NA
CATSNSHNQPQHF
TGTGCCACCAGCAATTCCCACAATCAGCCCCAGCATTTT
>TRBJ2-2|NA|TRBV30|NA
CAWSSPGMSGELFF
TGTGCCTGGAGTTCTCCGGGGATGAGCGGGGAGCTGTTTTTT
>TRBJ2-3|once|TRBV4-2|NA
CASSQRAGTGEFRTDTQYF
TGTGCCAGCAGCCAGAGGGCAGGGACGGGGGAATTTCGCACAGATACGCAGTATTTT
>TRBJ1-4|NA|TRBV10-2|NA
CASSGSRDFRSYNEKLFF
TGCGCCAGCAGTGGGTCCCGGGACTTCCGAAGCTATAATGAAAAACTGTTTTTT
>TRBJ1-2|NA|TRBV6-5|NA
CATTMQGRGYTF
TGTGCCACCACGATGCAGGGCCGGGGCTACACCTTC
>TRBJ2-7|NA|TRBV19|TRBD2
CASSQGSGRSYEQYF
TGTGCCAGTAGTCAGGGTAGCGGGAGGTCCTACGAGCAGTACTTC
>TRBJ1-2|NA|TRBV6-1|NA
CASSNVDRPNYGYTF
TGTGCCAGCAGTAATGTAGACCGCCCTAACTATGGCTACACCTTC
>TRBJ2-1|NA|TRBV19|TRBD1
CASSIRTGGNEQFF
TGTGCCAGTAGTATAAGAACAGGGGGGAATGAGCAGTTCTTC
>TRBJ1-5|NA|TRBV6-5|NA
CASSRDNQGNQPQHF
TGTGCCAGCAGCAGGGACAACCAAGGGAATCAGCCCCAGCATTTT
>TRBJ1-4|once|TRBV4-2|NA
CASSLPVTPSELFF
TGTGCCAGCAGCCTTCCGGTCACCCCGAGTGAACTGTTTTTT
>TRBJ1-1|NA|TRBV2|NA
CASTVRDTEAFF
TGTGCCAGCACCGTAAGGGACACTGAAGCTTTCTTT
>TRBJ2-5|NA|TRBV28|NA
CASSTTSRGVSQETQYF
TGTGCCAGCAGTACCACTAGTCGAGGCGTTTCGCAAGAGACCCAGTACTTC
>TRBJ2-7|NA|TRBV7-2|TRBD2
CASSAGLAGTYEQYF
TGTGCCAGCAGCGCAGGACTAGCGGGAACCTACGAGCAGTACTTC
>TRBJ2-7|once|TRBV11-2|NA
CASRFSGRTPYEQYF
TGTGCCAGCAGATTTTCCGGACGGACTCCCTACGAGCAGTACTTC
>TRBJ2-5|NA|TRBV10-3|NA
CAISDKDETQYF
TGTGCCATCAGTGACAAGGACGAGACCCAGTACTTC
>TRBJ2-3|few|TRBV7-9|TRBD1
CASSSTGGSTDTQYF
TGTGCCAGCAGCTCCACAGGGGGCAGCACAGATACGCAGTATTTT
>TRBJ1-4|few|TRBV7-8|TRBD1
CASSLGQRATNEKLFF
TGTGCCAGCAGCTTGGGACAGCGAGCAACTAATGAAAAACTGTTTTTT
>TRBJ1-2|once|TRBV6-1|NA
CASSEAGEYGYTF
TGTGCCAGCAGTGAAGCGGGAGAGTATGGCTACACCTTC
>TRBJ1-6|NA|TRBV19|TRBD1
CASSNPSTGWGSPLHF
TGTGCCAGTAGTAACCCTTCGACAGGGTGGGGTTCACCCCTCCACTTT
>TRBJ1-4|NA|TRBV6-1|TRBD1
CASSERGQGGKLFF
TGTGCCAGCAGTGAAAGGGGACAGGGAGGAAAACTGTTTTTT
>TRBJ1-4|NA|TRBV5-1|TRBD1
CASRASYRGTNEKLFF
TGCGCCAGCAGGGCGTCTTACAGGGGAACTAATGAAAAACTGTTTTTT
>TRBJ2-7|NA|TRBV28|NA
CASRGTGGEQYF
TGTGCCAGCAGGGGTACAGGAGGCGAGCAGTACTTC
>TRBJ2-7|NA|TRBV28|TRBD2
CASSGSGGGISYEQYF
TGTGCCAGCAGCGGTAGCGGGGGGGGGATCTCCTACGAGCAGTACTTC
>TRBJ2-1|NA|TRBV15|TRBD1
CATRSGQGHYNEQFF
TGTGCCACCAGATCGGGACAGGGCCACTACAATGAGCAGTTCTTC
>TRBJ2-5|NA|TRBV7-9|NA
CASSFDLQGRQETQYF
TGTGCCAGCAGCTTTGACTTACAGGGCCGCCAAGAGACCCAGTACTTC
>TRBJ1-4|NA|TRBV28|TRBD1
CASSLFGGTVKGEKLFF
TGTGCCAGCAGTTTATTCGGCGGGACAGTGAAGGGTGAAAAACTGTTTTTT
>TRBJ1-1|NA|TRBV28|NA
CASTPPGQGNTEAFF
TGTGCCAGCACCCCGCCAGGGCAGGGGAACACTGAAGCTTTCTTT
>TRBJ1-2|NA|TRBV7-2|NA
CASSQKGWGYTF
TGTGCCAGCAGCCAAAAGGGGTGGGGCTACACCTTC
>TRBJ2-7|NA|TRBV6-5|TRBD2
CASRASGGYTYEQYF
TGTGCCAGCAGAGCCTCGGGGGGATACACCTACGAGCAGTACTTC
>TRBJ2-7|NA|TRBV15|NA
CATSRGRTYEQYF
TGTGCCACCAGCAGAGGGCGGACCTACGAGCAGTACTTC
>TRBJ2-7|NA|TRBV28|TRBD2
CASSRASGGAGFYEQYF
TGTGCCAGCAGTCGGGCTAGCGGGGGGGCCGGGTTCTACGAGCAGTACTTC
>TRBJ1-5|NA|TRBV18|NA
CASSLRGQQGNQPQHF
TGTGCCAGCTCGCTCAGGGGCCAGCAAGGCAATCAGCCCCAGCATTTT
>TRBJ2-7|once|TRBV5-4|TRBD2
CASSLLAGGSYEQYF
TGTGCCAGCAGCTTGTTAGCGGGAGGGTCCTACGAGCAGTACTTC
>TRBJ1-6|NA|TRBV4-3|TRBD1
CASSQDGGQGNSPLHF
TGCGCCAGCAGCCAAGATGGAGGACAGGGAAATTCACCCCTCCACTTT
>TRBJ1-1|once|TRBV5-1|TRBD1
CASKIGGTTEAFF
TGCGCCAGTAAGATAGGGGGCACGACTGAAGCTTTCTTT
>TRBJ2-7|NA|TRBV5-1|NA
CASSALLKRPYEQYF
TGCGCCAGCAGCGCCCTTTTGAAGCGTCCCTACGAGCAGTACTTC